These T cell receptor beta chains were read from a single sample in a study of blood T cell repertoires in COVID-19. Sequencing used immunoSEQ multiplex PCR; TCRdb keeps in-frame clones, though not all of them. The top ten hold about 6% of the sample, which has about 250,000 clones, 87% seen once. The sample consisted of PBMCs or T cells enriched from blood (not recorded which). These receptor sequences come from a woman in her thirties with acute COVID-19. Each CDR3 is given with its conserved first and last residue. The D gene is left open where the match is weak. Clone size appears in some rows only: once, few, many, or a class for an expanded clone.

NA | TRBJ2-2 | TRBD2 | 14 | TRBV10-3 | TGTGCCTTGGCTAGCGGGATGAACACCGGGGAGCTGTTTTTT | CALASGMNTGELFF
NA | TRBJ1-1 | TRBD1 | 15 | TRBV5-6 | TGTGCCAGCAGCAAAAGACAGGGTTGGACCACTGAAGCTTTCTTT | CASSKRQGWTTEAFF
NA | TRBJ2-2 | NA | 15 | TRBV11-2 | TGTGCCAGCAGCTTAGTTCCGGGTTCGGGCGGGGAGCTGTTTTTT | CASSLVPGSGGELFF
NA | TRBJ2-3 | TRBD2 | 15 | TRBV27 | TGTGCCAGCAGTTTTGGCGGGAGGTTGACAGATACGCAGTATTTT | CASSFGGRLTDTQYF
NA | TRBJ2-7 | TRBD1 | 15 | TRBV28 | TGTGCCAGCAGACATGACAGGGGGAATCACTACGAGCAGTACTTC | CASRHDRGNHYEQYF
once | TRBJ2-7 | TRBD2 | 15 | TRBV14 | TGTGCCAGCAGCCAAGATTGGGGAGGGAACTACGAGCAGTACTTC | CASSQDWGGNYEQYF
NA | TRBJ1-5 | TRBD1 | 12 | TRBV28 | TGTTCCAGTCTCAGGGGGCACTCCCCCCAGCATTTT | CSSLRGHSPQHF
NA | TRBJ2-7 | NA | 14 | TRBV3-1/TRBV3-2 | TGTGCCAGCAGCCCTAGTGTCAGCTCCTACGAGCAGTACTTC | CASSPSVSSYEQYF
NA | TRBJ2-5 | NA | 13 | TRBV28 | TGTGCCAGCAGCGGGACATCCCAAGAGACCCAGTACTTC | CASSGTSQETQYF
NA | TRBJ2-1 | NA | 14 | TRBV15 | TGTGCCACCAGCAGAGTCGGGTGGTCTGGTGAGCAGTTCTTC | CATSRVGWSGEQFF
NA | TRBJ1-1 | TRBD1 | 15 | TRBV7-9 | TGTGCCAGCAGCTTAGCGGAGACAGGGCACACTGAAGCTTTCTTT | CASSLAETGHTEAFF
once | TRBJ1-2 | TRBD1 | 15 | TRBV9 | TGTGCCAGCAGCGTAGCCGGGACAGGGGGGGATGGCTACACCTTC | CASSVAGTGGDGYTF
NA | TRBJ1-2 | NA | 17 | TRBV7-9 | TGTGCCAGCAGCTTCGATGCCAGGTCCAATTCTAACTATGGCTACACCTTC | CASSFDARSNSNYGYTF
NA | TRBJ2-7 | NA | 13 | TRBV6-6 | TGTGCCAGCAGTCCAACAGGGCTGAACGAGCAGTACTTC | CASSPTGLNEQYF
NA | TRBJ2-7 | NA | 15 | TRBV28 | TGTGCCAGCAGTTTAAGTCAGGGCCCCTCCTACGAGCAGTACTTC | CASSLSQGPSYEQYF
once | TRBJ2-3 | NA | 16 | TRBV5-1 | TGCGCCAGCAGCTTGGGGGGCGTCGTAAGGACAGATACGCAGTATTTT | CASSLGGVVRTDTQYF
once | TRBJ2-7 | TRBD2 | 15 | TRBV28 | TGTGCCAGCAGTTTGGGAGGGGTTCGTAAGTACGAGCAGTACTTC | CASSLGGVRKYEQYF
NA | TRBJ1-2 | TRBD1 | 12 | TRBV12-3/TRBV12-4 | TGTGCCAGCAGTACAGGGGTTCGTGGCTACACCTTC | CASSTGVRGYTF
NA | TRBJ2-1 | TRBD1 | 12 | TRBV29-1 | TGCAGCGCTAACAACGACAGGGATGAGCAGTTCTTC | CSANNDRDEQFF
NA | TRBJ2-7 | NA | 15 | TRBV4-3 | TGCGCCAGCAGCCAAGATGGAGGGAGACCCTACGAGCAGTACTTC | CASSQDGGRPYEQYF
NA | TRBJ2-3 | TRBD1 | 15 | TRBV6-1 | TGTGCCAGCAGTGAACTGGGACAGGGTGGGGATACGCAGTATTTT | CASSELGQGGDTQYF